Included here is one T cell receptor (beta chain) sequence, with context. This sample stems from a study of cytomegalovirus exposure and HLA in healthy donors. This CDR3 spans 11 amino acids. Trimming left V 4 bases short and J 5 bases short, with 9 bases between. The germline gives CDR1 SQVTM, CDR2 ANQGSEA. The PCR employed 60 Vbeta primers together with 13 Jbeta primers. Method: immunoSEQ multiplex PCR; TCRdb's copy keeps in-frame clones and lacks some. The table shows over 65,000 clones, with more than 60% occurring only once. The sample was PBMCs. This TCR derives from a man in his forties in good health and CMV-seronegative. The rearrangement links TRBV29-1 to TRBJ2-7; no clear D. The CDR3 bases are TGCAGCGTTGCGGGTGTCGACGAGCAGTACTTC. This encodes CSVAGVDEQYF.